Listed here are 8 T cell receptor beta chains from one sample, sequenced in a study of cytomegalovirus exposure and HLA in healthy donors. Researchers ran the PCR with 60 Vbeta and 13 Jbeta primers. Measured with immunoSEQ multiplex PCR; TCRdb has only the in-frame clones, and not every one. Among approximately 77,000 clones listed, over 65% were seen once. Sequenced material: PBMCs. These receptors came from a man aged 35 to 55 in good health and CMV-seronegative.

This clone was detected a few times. As DNA, the CDR3 is TGTGCCAGCAGTGCACAAAAGGCGGGAAATCAGCCCCAGCATTTT. This sequence encodes CASSAQKAGNQPQHF. The chain combines TRBV6-1 with TRBJ1-5; unclear D gene. CDR1 MNHNS and CDR2 SASEGT come from the germline V gene. The CDR3 sequence is 15 residues long. The V and J ends lost 4 bases and 4 bases respectively, with 14 bases between them.

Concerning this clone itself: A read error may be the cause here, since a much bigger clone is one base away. The CDR3 DNA sequence: TGTGCCAGCAGTCGGGACAGGGCAAGCAATCAGCCCCAGCATTTT. Amino acid sequence: CASSRDRASNQPQHF. The chain combines TRBV28 with TRBJ1-5; 9 bases match TRBD1. CDR1 is MDHEN and CDR2 is SYDVKM in the germline V gene. The V and J ends lost 5 bases and 1 base, in that order; junction bases with no gene match: 3. The CDR3 is 15 amino acids.

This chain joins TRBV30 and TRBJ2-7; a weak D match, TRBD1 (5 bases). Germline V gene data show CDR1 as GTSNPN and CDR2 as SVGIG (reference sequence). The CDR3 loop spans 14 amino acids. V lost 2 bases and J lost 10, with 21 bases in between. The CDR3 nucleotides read TGTGCCTGGAGTAATGGACAAAACGCCGCTAACCAGTACTTC. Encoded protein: CAWSNGQNAANQYF.

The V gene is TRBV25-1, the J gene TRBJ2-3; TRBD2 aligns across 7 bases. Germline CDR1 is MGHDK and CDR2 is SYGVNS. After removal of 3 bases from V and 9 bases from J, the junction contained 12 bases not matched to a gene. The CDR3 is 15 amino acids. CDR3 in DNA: TGTGCCAGCAGTGATTTGCGGGAGCTTCCCGTGACGCAGTATTTT. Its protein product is CASSDLRELPVTQYF.

CDR3 in amino acids: CAWSRGRREQYF. CDR3 DNA: TGTGCCTGGAGTAGAGGGCGGCGCGAGCAGTACTTC. The chain has TRBV30 and TRBJ2-5; D might be TRBD2 (5 bases). The J call may be faulty, since TRBJ2-7 better matches the DNA end. Germline CDR1 GTSNPN, CDR2 SVGIG (reference sequence). CDR3 size: 12 residues.

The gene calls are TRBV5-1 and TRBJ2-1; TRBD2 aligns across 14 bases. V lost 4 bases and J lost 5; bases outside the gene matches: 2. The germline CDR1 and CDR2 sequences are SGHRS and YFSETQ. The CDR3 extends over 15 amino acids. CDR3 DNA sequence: TGCGCCAGCAGCCCGGGACTAGCGGGAGACAATGAGCAGTTCTTC. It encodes CASSPGLAGDNEQFF.

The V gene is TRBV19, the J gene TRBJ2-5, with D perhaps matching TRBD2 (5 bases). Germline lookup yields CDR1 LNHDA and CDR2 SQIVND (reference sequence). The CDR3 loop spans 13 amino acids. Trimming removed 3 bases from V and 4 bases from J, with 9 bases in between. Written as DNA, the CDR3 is TGTGCCAGTAGTATTTCCGGGGTAGAGACCCAGTACTTC. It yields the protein CASSISGVETQYF.

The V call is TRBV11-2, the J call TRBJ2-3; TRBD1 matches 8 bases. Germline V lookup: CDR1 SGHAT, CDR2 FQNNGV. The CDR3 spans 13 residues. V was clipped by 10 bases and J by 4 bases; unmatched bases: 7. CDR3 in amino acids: CATQGELADTQYF. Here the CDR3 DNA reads TGTGCCACACAGGGGGAGCTGGCAGATACGCAGTATTTT.